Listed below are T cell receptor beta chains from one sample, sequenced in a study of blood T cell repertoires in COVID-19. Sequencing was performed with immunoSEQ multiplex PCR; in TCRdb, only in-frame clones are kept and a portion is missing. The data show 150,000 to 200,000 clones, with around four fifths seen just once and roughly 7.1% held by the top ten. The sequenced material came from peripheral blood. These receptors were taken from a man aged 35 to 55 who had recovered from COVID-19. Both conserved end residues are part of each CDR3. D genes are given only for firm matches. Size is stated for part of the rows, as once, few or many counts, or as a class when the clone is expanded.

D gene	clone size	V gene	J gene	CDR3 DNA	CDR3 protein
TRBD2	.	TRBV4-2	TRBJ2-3	TGTGCCAGCAGCCAAGGGGGGCGGGAGGTAGATACGCAGTATTTT	CASSQGGREVDTQYF
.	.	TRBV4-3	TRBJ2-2	TGCGCCAGCAGCCAAGTTAGGGGTACGAACACCGGGGAGCTGTTTTTT	CASSQVRGTNTGELFF
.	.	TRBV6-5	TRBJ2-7	TGTGCCAGCAGTTACCGGCTAGCGTCCTACGAGCAGTACTTC	CASSYRLASYEQYF
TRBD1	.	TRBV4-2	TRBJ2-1	TGTGCCAGCAGCCAAGAGATTGGAGGGACAGGGGGCCGGGAGCAGTTCTTC	CASSQEIGGTGGREQFF
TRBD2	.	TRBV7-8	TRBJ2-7	TGTGCCAGCAGCTCGACGACTTTCCGGGACTATCCCTACGAGCAGTACTTC	CASSSTTFRDYPYEQYF
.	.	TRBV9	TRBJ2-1	TGTGCCAGCAGCGTAGACGGGTTCAATGAGCAGTTCTTC	CASSVDGFNEQFF
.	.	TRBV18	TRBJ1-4	TGTGCCAGCTCATCCGCAACTAATGAAAAACTGTTTTTT	CASSSATNEKLFF
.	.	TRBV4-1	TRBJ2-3	TGCGCCAGCAGCATAAGTCGGTCGGATACGCAGTATTTT	CASSISRSDTQYF
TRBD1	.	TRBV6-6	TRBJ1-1	TGTGCCAGCAGCCAGAAGAGACAGGGGGCGCGGACTGAAGCTTTCTTT	CASSQKRQGARTEAFF
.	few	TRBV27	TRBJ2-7	TGTGCCAGCAGTTCAGGGAATGAGCAGTACTTC	CASSSGNEQYF
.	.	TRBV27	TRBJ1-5	TGTGCCAGCAGTAGGCAGGGAGGTAATCAGCCCCAGCATTTT	CASSRQGGNQPQHF
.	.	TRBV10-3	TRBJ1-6	TGTGCCATCAGTGAGATACCAGGGTCTAATTCACCCCTCCACTTT	CAISEIPGSNSPLHF
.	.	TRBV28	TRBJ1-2	TGTGCCAGCAGCACCTTGGGCAGCCACTATGGCTACACCTTC	CASSTLGSHYGYTF
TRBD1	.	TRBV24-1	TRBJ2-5	TGTGCCACCAGTGATTCTAGGACAGGGGGTCAAGAGACCCAGTACTTC	CATSDSRTGGQETQYF
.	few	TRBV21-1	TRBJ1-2	TGTGCCAGCAGCTCTTTACCTGGGGATGACAGGCGTCGAGGCTACACCTTC	CASSSLPGDDRRRGYTF
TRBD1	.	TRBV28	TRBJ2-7	TGTGCCAGCAGTGTGAGGGGGCGCTTGGGCGAGCAGTACTTC	CASSVRGRLGEQYF
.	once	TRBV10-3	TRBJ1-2	TGTGCCATCAGTGGGATGCGGGGGTTGGGCTATGGCTACACCTTC	CAISGMRGLGYGYTF
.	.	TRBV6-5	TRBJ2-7	TGTGCCAGCAGTTCCCTGGCAGGGGAGCGCTACGAGCAGTACTTC	CASSSLAGERYEQYF
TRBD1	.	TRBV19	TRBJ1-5	TGTGCCAGTAGTGAACAGGGGGCGGTCCAGCATTTT	CASSEQGAVQHF
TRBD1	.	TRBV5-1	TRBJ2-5	TGCGCCAGCAGCGGAGGGACAGGGGGCGAAGAGACCCAGTACTTC	CASSGGTGGEETQYF
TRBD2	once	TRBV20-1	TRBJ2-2	TGCAGTGCTAGTGGGGGACTAGCGGGAGGGACCGGGGAGCTGTTTTTT	CSASGGLAGGTGELFF
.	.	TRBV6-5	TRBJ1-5	TGTGCCAGCAGTTCGGGAGGGGGTCAGCCCCAGCATTTT	CASSSGGGQPQHF
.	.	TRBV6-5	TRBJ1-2	TGTGCCAGCAGTTATGGCGGGGGCTACACCTTC	CASSYGGGYTF
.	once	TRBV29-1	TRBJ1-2	TGCAGCGTTTTTGGGTCAGGGGAGGGAGCTAGGGGTGGCTACACCTTC	CSVFGSGEGARGGYTF
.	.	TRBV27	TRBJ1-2	TGTGCCAGCAGTTTAACACAAACGGGAGGCTACACCTTC	CASSLTQTGGYTF
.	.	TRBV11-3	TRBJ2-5	TGTGCCAGCAGCTTGGGCATAGAGACCCAGTACTTC	CASSLGIETQYF
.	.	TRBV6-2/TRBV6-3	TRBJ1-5	TGTGCCAGCAGCGCTACCTGGAGCAATCAGCCCCAGCATTTT	CASSATWSNQPQHF
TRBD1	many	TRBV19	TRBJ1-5	TGTGCCAGTTCCATGGACAGGGTGCGCTATCAGCCCCAGCATTTT	CASSMDRVRYQPQHF
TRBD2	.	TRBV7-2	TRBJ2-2	TGTGCCAGCAGCTTCCGACTAGCGGGGGGGCTAGGGGAGCTGTTTTTT	CASSFRLAGGLGELFF
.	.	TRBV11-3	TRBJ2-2	TGTGCCAGCAGCGCCCCCCGAGGGATCAGGGAGCTGTTTTTT	CASSAPRGIRELFF
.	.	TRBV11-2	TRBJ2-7	TGTGCCAGCAGGAACCTACAGGGTTCCTACGAGCAGTACTTC	CASRNLQGSYEQYF
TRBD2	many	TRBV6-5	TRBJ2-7	TGTGCCAGCAGCGCCGGACTAGCGGAGTCCTACGAGCAGTACTTC	CASSAGLAESYEQYF
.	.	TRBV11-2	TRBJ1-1	TGTGCCAGCAGCTTAGGGACAGCTAACACTGAAGCTTTCTTT	CASSLGTANTEAFF
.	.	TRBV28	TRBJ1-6	TGTGCCAGCAGTTCGCCTCTGGGAGGCCTCCACTTT	CASSSPLGGLHF
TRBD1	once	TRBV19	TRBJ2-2	TGTGCCAGTAGCCAGGACAGGCTGAACACCGGGGAGCTGTTTTTT	CASSQDRLNTGELFF
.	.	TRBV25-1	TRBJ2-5	TGTGCCAGCAGTGAAACAGGAGTTCAAGTGACCCAGTACTTC	CASSETGVQVTQYF
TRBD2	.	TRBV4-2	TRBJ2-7	TGTGCCAGCAGCCCGGGACTAGCGGGGTACGAGCAGTACTTC	CASSPGLAGYEQYF
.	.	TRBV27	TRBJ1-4	TGTGCCAGCAGTTTCGGACAGTACAATGAAAAACTGTTTTTT	CASSFGQYNEKLFF
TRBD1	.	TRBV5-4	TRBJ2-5	TGTGCCAGCAGCTCGGGACAGGGGGCGATGGAGACCCAGTACTTC	CASSSGQGAMETQYF
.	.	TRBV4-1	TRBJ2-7	TGCGCCAGCAGCCAGGGACATACAGGGTTCTACGAGCAGTACTTC	CASSQGHTGFYEQYF
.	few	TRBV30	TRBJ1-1	TGTGCCTGGAGTGTTTCCGGAGGCACTGAAGCTTTCTTT	CAWSVSGGTEAFF
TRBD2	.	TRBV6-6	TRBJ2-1	TGTGCCAGCAGCGGGACTAGCGGGAGGAATGAGCAGTTCTTC	CASSGTSGRNEQFF
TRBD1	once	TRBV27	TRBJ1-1	TGTGCCAGTATGACAGGGAGGAACACTGAAGCTTTCTTT	CASMTGRNTEAFF
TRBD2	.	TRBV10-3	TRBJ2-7	TGTGCCATACGCGGGACTAGCGGAAAGGCGGGCTACGAGCAGTACTTC	CAIRGTSGKAGYEQYF
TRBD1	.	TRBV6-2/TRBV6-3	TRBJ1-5	TGTGCCAGCAGTTACTCCCAAGGCAGGGGGGGCAATCAGCCCCAGCATTTT	CASSYSQGRGGNQPQHF
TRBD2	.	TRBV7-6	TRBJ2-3	TGTGCCAGCAGCTTAGTTCCTAGCGGGGGGGGTCCAGATACGCAGTATTTT	CASSLVPSGGGPDTQYF
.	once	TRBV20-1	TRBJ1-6	TGCAGTGCTAGTCCCCGTACAGGGCTGTATAATTCACCCCTCCACTTT	CSASPRTGLYNSPLHF
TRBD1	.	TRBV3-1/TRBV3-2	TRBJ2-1	TGTGCCAGCAGCCAATGGCGGGACAGGGGGGATGAGCAGTTCTTC	CASSQWRDRGDEQFF
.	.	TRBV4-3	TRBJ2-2	TGCGCCAGCAGCCGGGTCAGGGGAACGGGGGAGCTGTTTTTT	CASSRVRGTGELFF
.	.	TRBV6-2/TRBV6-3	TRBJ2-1	TGTGCCAGCAGTTACTCTCAGAGGGTCGATGAGCAGTTCTTC	CASSYSQRVDEQFF
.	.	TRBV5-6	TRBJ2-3	TGTGCCAGCAGCTTGGCTCCCGGGGGCACAGATACGCAGTATTTT	CASSLAPGGTDTQYF
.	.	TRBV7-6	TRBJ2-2	TGTGCCAGCAGCTTAGAGGGAGGTCGGAACACCGGGGAGCTGTTTTTT	CASSLEGGRNTGELFF
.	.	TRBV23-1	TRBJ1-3	TGCGCCAGCAATGGCAGAACACACGCTGGAAACACCATATATTTT	CASNGRTHAGNTIYF
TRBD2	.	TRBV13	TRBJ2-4	TGTGCCAGCAGCCCCCTCGGGACTAGCGGGGGGGTTGACATTCAGTACTTC	CASSPLGTSGGVDIQYF